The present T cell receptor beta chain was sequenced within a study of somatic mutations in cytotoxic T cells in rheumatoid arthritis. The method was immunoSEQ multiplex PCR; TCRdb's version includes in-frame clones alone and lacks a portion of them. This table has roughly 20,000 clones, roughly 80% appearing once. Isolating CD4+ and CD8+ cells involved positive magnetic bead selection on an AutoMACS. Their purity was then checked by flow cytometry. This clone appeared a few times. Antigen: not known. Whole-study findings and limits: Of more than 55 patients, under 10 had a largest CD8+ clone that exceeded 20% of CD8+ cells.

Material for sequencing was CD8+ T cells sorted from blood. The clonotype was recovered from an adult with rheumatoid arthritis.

The chain's CDR3 is CASSPRDGSYEQYF. The CDR3 DNA reads TGCGCCAGCAGCCCCCGGGACGGATCCTACGAGCAGTACTTC. The chain joins TRBV4-1 to TRBJ2-7; D possibly uses TRBD1 or TRBD2 (5 bases each). The ends were cut back, 4 bases at V and 1 base at J, with 11 bases in the middle. The CDR3 totals 14 residues. The germline V gene has CDR1 MGHRA and CDR2 YSYEKL.